This TCR beta chain originates from a study of OX40 agonist ivuxolimab in advanced cancers. Trimming removed 0 bases at V and 4 bases at J, with 18 bases between. This CDR3 has 17 amino acids. Germline V CDR1 and CDR2: SGDLS, YYNGEE. Here immunoSEQ multiplex PCR was the method, and the copy in TCRdb shows in-frame clones only, minus some. The sample lists tens of thousands of clones, around 90% occurring once. The rearrangement uses TRBV9 and TRBJ2-3, with D hard to call. Source: CD4+ or CD8+ T cells sorted from blood, taken in a trial of the OX40 agonist ivuxolimab. This clonotype was sampled from an adult with an advanced solid tumor such as melanoma, head and neck, liver or kidney cancer. CDR3 sequence: CASSVGIRPKGADTQYF. The DNA of the CDR3 is TGTGCCAGCAGCGTAGGAATTCGGCCCAAAGGAGCAGATACGCAGTATTTT.